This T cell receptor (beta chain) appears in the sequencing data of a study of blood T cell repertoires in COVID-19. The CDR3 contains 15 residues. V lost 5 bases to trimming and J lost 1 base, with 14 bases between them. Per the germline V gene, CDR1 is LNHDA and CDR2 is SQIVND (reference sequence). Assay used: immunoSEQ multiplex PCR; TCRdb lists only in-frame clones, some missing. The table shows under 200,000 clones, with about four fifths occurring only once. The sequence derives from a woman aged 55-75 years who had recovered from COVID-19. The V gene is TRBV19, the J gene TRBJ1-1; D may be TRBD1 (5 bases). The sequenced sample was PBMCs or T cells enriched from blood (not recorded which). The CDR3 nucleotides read TGTGCCAGTAGTCTCTGGGGACTCCAGAACACTGAAGCTTTCTTT. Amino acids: CASSLWGLQNTEAFF. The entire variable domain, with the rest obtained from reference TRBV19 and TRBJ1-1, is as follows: DGGITQSPKYLFRKEGQNVTLSCEQNLNHDAMYWYRQDPGQGLRLIYYSQIVNDFQKGDIAEGYSVSREKKESFPLTVTSAQKNPTAFYLCASSLWGLQNTEAFFGQGTRLTVV.